Below, 12 T cell receptor beta chains from the same sample are listed, as sequenced in a study of T cell repertoires in cytomegalovirus infection. TCRdb itself ran the reads through MiXCR, one entry per CDR3 protein. In the table there are 250,000 to 350,000 distinct CDR3 sequences, roughly 24% of which are singletons. Material: PBMCs. The receptors stem from a human donor in good health (CMV status not recorded). Some clones in this sample may be carry-over from other donors' samples.

This clonotype has more than one count but fewer than ten. V and J are TRBV19 and TRBJ1-5, with D possibly being TRBD1 (5 bases). The germline gives CDR1 LNHDA, CDR2 SQIVND (reference sequence). The CDR3 has 16 amino acids. Trimming left V 3 bases short and J 4 bases short, with 16 bases between. The CDR3 bases are TGTGCCAGTAGTATGGGGCCAAGACAGAAGAATCAGCCCCAGCATTTT. Translating gives CASSMGPRQKNQPQHF. The full variable domain, in which reference TRBV19 and TRBJ1-5 provide the parts outside the CDR3, is DGGITQSPKYLFRKEGQNVTLSCEQNLNHDAMYWYRQDPGQGLRLIYYSQIVNDFQKGDIAEGYSVSREKKESFPLTVTSAQKNPTAFYLCASSMGPRQKNQPQHFGDGTRLSIL.

J is TRBJ1-3 and V is TRBV5-1; D is possibly TRBD1 (5 bases). This CDR3 contains 16 residues. Trimming took 0 bases from V and 2 from J, leaving 12 bases between them. From germline, CDR1 is SGHRS and CDR2 YFSETQ. CDR3 in DNA: TGCGCCAGCAGCTTGGAGGGGAATCTCGCTGGAAACACCATATATTTT. Protein: CASSLEGNLAGNTIYF.

This clonotype was picked up many times. The V gene is TRBV28, the J gene TRBJ1-2; 9 bases match TRBD1. The CDR3 totals 15 residues. V dropped 5 bases and J dropped 4; count of bases not matched to a gene: 8. The V gene's germline CDR1 is MDHEN and CDR2 SYDVKM. The CDR3 sequence: CASSPADRGSYGYTF. CDR3 nucleotides: TGTGCCAGCAGTCCGGCGGACAGGGGAAGCTATGGCTACACCTTC.

Ten or more counts support this clonotype. The gene calls are TRBV7-2 and TRBJ2-5; 11 bases are a match to TRBD2. V shed 4 bases and J 5 bases; nucleotides not matched to a gene: 3. The germline V gene has CDR1 SGHTA and CDR2 FQGNSA. The CDR3 covers 14 residues. CDR3 sequence: CASSSGTSGETQYF. The DNA for the CDR3 is TGTGCCAGCAGCTCCGGGACTAGCGGTGAGACCCAGTACTTC.

V gene TRBV10-2 combines with J gene TRBJ2-7; D unclear. Trimming stripped 5 bases from V and 8 bases from J, with 10 bases between. CDR3 length: 11 amino acids. Germline V gives CDR1 WSHSY, CDR2 SAAADI. The CDR3 is CASSSLTQQYF. CDR3 coding DNA: TGCGCCAGCAGTTCCCTTACGCAGCAGTACTTC.

This clonotype was seen ten or more times. This chain joins TRBV6-2 or TRBV6-3 and TRBJ1-2; no clear D gene. The germline gives CDR1 MNHEY, CDR2 SVGEGT. Trimming shortened V by 5 bases and J by 1 base, and 8 bases separated the two germline ends. The CDR3 totals 13 residues. Here the CDR3 reads CASSPNGNYGYTF. The CDR3, as DNA: TGTGCCAGCAGTCCGAACGGTAACTATGGCTACACCTTC.

This clonotype was observed at least ten times. CDR3 protein: CASSLGNSNQPQHF. DNA for the CDR3: TGTGCCAGCAGCTTAGGGAATAGCAATCAGCCCCAGCATTTT. The chain has TRBV7-2 and TRBJ1-5; D is uncertain. CDR1 is SGHTA and CDR2 is FQGNSA in the germline V gene. With 1 base removed from V and 0 bases from J, the gap between germline ends came to 4 bases. The CDR3 runs to 14 residues.

The chain has TRBV28 and TRBJ1-1; 12 positions match TRBD1. Germline V gene lookup returns CDR1 MDHEN and CDR2 SYDVKM. The CDR3 is made up of 17 amino acids. The J segment lost 3 bases and the V segment lost 6 bases, leaving 11 bases of the junction unmatched. The CDR3 nucleotides read TGTGCCAGCAGGCAAGCCGGGACAGGGGGCAGACACACTGAAGCTTTCTTT. This gives the protein CASRQAGTGGRHTEAFF.

V is TRBV27 and J is TRBJ2-2, with TRBD2 as a possible D gene (6 bases). V was shortened by 10 bases and J by 4 bases, with 28 bases between the two germline ends. The CDR3 loop spans 18 amino acids. Germline V CDR1 and CDR2: MNHEY, SMNVEV (reference sequence). The CDR3 region has the DNA TGTGCCACCAAACCCAGAAGGGGCGGGAATCGGGGCACCGGGGAGCTGTTTTTT. Protein sequence: CATKPRRGGNRGTGELFF.

This clonotype was observed at least ten times. The chain employs TRBV28 and TRBJ2-7, with D perhaps TRBD1 (5 bases). Germline CDR1 and CDR2: MDHEN and SYDVKM. The CDR3 is 13 residues long. V lost 5 bases, J lost 3 bases, and 11 bases lay in between. In DNA, the CDR3 is TGTGCCAGCAGTCGGACAAGCCTCTACGAGCAGTACTTC. Its protein product is CASSRTSLYEQYF.

This clonotype was seen at least ten times. This chain links TRBV7-2 with TRBJ2-5; TRBD1 aligns across 7 bases. The CDR3 extends over 16 amino acids. Trimming removed 1 base from V and 2 bases from J; junction bases left unmatched: 7. Germline V CDR1 and CDR2: SGHTA, FQGNSA. The CDR3 region is CASSLGAGGRQETQYF. The CDR3 DNA sequence: TGTGCCAGCAGCTTAGGGGCAGGGGGTAGGCAAGAGACCCAGTACTTC.

V is TRBV12-3 or TRBV12-4 and J is TRBJ2-1; D might be TRBD2 (6 bases). This CDR3 region has 12 residues. Trimming took 5 bases from V and 8 from J, leaving 10 bases between them. CDR3 sequence: CASSRPSDEQFF. For the CDR3, the DNA is TGTGCCAGCAGTCGTCCTAGCGATGAGCAGTTCTTC.